The following is a T cell receptor (beta chain) sequence with its context. No antigen is known for it. The data originate from a study of shared clonotypes between healthy human individuals. Study as a whole: There were three CD4 naive, three CD4 memory, two CD8 naive and one CD8 memory plates per donor.

Germline values: CDR1 MDHEN, CDR2 SYDVKM. Trimming removed 6 bases from V and 8 bases from J, with 11 bases in between. The CDR3 length is 12 residues. Study-wide results and limits: Clonotypes shared by all four sorted-subset donors had higher generation probabilities than non-shared clonotypes. Generally, estimated richness proved larger in naive subsets than it did in memory subsets.

Splitting of each subset's genomic DNA was done evenly across several immunoSEQ plates. This table comes from immunoSEQ multiplex PCR, and its TCRdb copy is limited to in-frame clones, with some not included. The sample lists about 680,000 clones, under 95% occurring once. Naive CD8 cells lacked CD45RO and underwent positive selection for CCR7, leaving out terminally differentiated effector memory CD45RA+ cells. The J gene is TRBJ2-1, the V gene TRBV28, with D unclear. The sample taken for sequencing was naive CD8+ T cells sorted from blood. This clonotype was obtained from a man aged 25-40 years in good health. The CDR3 DNA sequence: TGTGCCAGCAGCTTTTTGGTGGATGAGCAGTTCTTC. Translation: CASSFLVDEQFF.